This T cell receptor beta chain comes out of a study of cytomegalovirus exposure and HLA in healthy donors. The PCR ran on 60 Vbeta and 13 Jbeta primers. Here immunoSEQ multiplex PCR was the method, and the copy in TCRdb shows in-frame clones only, minus some. The sample consists of 150,000 to 200,000 clones, 75% to 85% of them appearing once. In nominal health when sampled, donors likely had unrecorded immune exposures nonetheless. The CDR3 is 16 amino acids. CDR1 and CDR2 (germline): PRHDT, FYEKMQ (reference sequence). The J segment lost 4 bases and the V segment lost 4 bases, leaving 8 bases of the junction unmatched.

The chain carries TRBV13 and TRBJ2-3; 10 bases are a match to TRBD2. The sample was PBMCs. The source is a woman aged 25 to 45 in good health and CMV-seronegative. CDR3 protein: CASSSAGLAAADTQYF. CDR3 DNA sequence: TGTGCCAGCAGCTCCGCAGGACTAGCGGCTGCAGATACGCAGTATTTT.